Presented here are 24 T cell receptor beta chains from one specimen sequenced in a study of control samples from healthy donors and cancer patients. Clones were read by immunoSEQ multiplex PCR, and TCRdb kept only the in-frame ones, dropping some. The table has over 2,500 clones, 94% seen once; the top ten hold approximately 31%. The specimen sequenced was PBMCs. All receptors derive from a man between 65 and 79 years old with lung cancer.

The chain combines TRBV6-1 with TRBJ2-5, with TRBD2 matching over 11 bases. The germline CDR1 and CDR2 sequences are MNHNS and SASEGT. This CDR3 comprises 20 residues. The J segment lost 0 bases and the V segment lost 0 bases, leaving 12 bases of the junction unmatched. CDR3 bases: TGTGCCAGCAGTGAAGCGCTTCCCCAGGTACTAGCGGGGGACCAAGAGACCCAGTACTTC. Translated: CASSEALPQVLAGDQETQYF.

The CDR3 nucleotides read TGTGCCACCGTTGCGGTGTCTGGAAACACCATATATTTT. This gives the protein CATVAVSGNTIYF. The chain is built from TRBV15 and TRBJ1-3; no definite D call. There are 13 residues in the CDR3. The germline V gene encodes CDR1 LNHNV and CDR2 YYDKDF (reference sequence). V was shortened by 8 bases and J by 1 base, with 9 bases between the two germline ends.

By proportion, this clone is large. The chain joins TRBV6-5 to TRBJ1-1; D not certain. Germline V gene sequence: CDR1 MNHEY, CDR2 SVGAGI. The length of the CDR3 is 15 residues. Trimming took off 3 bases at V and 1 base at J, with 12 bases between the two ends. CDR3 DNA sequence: TGTGCCAGCAGTTATCACCCGTCGGCGAACACTGAAGCTTTCTTT. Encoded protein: CASSYHPSANTEAFF.

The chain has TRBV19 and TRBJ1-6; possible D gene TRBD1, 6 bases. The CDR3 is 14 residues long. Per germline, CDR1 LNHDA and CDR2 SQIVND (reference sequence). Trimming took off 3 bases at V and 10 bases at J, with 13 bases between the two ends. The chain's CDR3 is CASSIQGIGSPLHF. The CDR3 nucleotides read TGTGCCAGTAGTATTCAGGGGATTGGCTCACCCCTCCACTTT.

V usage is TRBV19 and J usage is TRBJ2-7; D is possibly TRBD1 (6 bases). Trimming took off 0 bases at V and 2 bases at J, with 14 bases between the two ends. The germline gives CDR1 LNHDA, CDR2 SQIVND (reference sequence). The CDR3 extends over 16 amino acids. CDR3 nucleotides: TGTGCCAGTAGTATAGAGCCGACAGGTCCTGCCTACGAGCAGTACTTC. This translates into CASSIEPTGPAYEQYF.

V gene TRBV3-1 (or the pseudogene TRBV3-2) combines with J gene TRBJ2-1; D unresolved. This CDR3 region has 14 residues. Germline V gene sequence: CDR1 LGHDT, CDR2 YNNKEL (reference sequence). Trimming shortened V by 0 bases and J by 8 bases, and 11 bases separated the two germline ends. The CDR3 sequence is CASSQDGLIHEQFF. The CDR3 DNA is TGTGCCAGCAGCCAAGACGGCTTAATCCATGAGCAGTTCTTC.

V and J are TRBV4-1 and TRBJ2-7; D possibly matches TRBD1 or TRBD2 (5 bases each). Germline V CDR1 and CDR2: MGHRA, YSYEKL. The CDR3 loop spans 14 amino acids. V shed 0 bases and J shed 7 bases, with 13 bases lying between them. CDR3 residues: CASSQESYGGEQYF. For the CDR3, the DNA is TGCGCCAGCAGCCAAGAAAGTTATGGGGGAGAGCAGTACTTC.

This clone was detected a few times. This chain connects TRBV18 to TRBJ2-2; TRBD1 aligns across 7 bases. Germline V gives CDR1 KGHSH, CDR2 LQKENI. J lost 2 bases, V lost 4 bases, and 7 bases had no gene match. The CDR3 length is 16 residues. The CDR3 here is CASSLTRQGNTGELFF. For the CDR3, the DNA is TGTGCCAGCTCACTAACAAGACAGGGAAACACCGGGGAGCTGTTTTTT.

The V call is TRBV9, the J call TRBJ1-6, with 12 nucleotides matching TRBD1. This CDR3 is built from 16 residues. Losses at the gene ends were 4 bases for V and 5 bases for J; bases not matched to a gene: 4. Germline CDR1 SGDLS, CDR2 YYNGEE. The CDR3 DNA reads TGTGCCAGCAGCTGGGGACAGGGGGCGCATAATTCACCCCTCCACTTT. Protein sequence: CASSWGQGAHNSPLHF.

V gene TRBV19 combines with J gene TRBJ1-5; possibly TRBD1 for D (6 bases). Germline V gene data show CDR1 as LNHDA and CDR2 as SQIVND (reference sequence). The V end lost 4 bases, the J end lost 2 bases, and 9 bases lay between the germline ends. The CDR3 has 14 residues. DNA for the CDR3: TGTGCCAGTAGTAGGGCAGGGGGCAATCAGCCCCAGCATTTT. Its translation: CASSRAGGNQPQHF.

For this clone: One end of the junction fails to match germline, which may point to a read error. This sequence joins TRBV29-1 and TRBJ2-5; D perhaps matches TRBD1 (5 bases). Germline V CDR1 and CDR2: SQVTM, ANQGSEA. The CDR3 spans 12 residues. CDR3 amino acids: CSVGQLRESQYF. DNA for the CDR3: TGCAGCGTTGGACAGTTAAGAGAGTCCCAGTACTTC.

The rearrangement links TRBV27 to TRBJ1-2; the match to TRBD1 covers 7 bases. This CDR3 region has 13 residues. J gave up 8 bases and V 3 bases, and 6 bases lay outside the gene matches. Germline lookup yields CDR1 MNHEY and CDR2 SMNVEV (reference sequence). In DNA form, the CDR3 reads TGTGCCAGCAGTTTGGGAGGGGGCTCGGGCTACACCTTC. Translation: CASSLGGGSGYTF.

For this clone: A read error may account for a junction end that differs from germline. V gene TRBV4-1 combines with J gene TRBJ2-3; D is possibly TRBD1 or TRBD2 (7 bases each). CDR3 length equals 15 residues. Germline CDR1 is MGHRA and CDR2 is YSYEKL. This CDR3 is CAISQGGAFPDTQYF. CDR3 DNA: TGCGCCATCAGCCAGGGGGGGGCCTTCCCCGATACGCAGTATTTT.

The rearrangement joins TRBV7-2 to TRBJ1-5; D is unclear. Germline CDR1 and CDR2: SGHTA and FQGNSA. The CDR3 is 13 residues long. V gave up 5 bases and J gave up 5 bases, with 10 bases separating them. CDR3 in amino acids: CASSPYSDQPQHF. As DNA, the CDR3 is TGTGCCAGCAGCCCCTACAGTGATCAGCCCCAGCATTTT.

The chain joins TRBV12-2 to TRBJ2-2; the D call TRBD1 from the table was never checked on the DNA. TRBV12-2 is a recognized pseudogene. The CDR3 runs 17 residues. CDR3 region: CASRLKGSDKNTGELFF. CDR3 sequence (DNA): TGTGCAAGTCGCTTGAAGGGGTCGGACAAGAACACCGGGGAGCTGTTTTTT.

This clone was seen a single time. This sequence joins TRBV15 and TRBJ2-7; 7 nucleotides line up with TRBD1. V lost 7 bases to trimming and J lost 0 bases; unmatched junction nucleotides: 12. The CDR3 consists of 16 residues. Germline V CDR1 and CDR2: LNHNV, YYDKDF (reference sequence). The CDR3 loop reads CATKKMGQPSSYEQYF. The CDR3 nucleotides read TGTGCCACCAAAAAAATGGGACAGCCAAGCTCCTACGAGCAGTACTTC.

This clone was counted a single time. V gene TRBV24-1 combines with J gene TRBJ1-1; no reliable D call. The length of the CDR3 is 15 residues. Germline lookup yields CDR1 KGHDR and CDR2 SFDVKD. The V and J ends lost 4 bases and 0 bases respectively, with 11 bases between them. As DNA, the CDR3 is TGTGCCACCAGTGAATCGTTTGGTATGAACACTGAAGCTTTCTTT. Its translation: CATSESFGMNTEAFF.

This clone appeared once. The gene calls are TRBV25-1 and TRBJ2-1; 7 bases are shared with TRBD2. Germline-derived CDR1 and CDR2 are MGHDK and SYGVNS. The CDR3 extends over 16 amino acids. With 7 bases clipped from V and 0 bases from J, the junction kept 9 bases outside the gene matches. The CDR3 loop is CASNFGRTSSYNEQFF. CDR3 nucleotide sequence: TGTGCCAGCAATTTCGGAAGGACTAGCTCCTACAATGAGCAGTTCTTC.

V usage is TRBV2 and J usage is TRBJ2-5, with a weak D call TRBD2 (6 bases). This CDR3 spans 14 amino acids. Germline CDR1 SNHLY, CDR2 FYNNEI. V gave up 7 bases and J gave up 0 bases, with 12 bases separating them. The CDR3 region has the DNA TGTGCCAGCATCCCGGGGGTGTACCAAGAGACCCAGTACTTC. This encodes CASIPGVYQETQYF. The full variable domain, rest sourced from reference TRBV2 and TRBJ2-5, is EPEVTQTPSHQVTQMGQEVILRCVPISNHLYFYWYRQILGQKVEFLVSFYNNEISEKSEIFDDQFSVERPDGSNFTLKIRSTKLEDSAMYFCASIPGVYQETQYFGPGTRLLVL.

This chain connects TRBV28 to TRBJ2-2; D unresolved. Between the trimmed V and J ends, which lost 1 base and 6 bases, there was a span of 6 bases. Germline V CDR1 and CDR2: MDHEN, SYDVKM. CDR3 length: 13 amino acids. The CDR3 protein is CASSLLGPGELFF. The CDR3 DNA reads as TGTGCCAGCAGTTTATTGGGCCCCGGGGAGCTGTTTTTT.

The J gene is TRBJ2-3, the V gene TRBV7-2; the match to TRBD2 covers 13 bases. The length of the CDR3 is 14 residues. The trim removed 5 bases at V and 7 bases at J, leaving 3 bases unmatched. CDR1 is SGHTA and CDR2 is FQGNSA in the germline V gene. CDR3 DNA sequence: TGTGCCAGCAGCCATGGGACTAGCGGGAATACGCAGTATTTT. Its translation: CASSHGTSGNTQYF.

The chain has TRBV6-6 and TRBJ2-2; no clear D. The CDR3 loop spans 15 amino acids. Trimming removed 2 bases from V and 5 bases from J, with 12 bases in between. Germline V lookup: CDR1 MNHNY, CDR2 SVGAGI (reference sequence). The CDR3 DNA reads TGTGCCAGCAGTTACCCTCTATCGAGTACCGGGGAGCTGTTTTTT. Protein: CASSYPLSSTGELFF.

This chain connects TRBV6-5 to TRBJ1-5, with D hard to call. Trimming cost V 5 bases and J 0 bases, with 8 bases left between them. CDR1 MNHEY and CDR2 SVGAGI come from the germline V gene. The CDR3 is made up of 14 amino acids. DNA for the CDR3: TGTGCCAGCAGTCTTGCAAGTAGCAATCAGCCCCAGCATTTT. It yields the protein CASSLASSNQPQHF.

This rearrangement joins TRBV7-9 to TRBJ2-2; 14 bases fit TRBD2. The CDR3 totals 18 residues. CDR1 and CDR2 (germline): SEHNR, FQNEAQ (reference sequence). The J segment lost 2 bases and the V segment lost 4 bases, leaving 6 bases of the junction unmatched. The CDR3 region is CASSSRTSGGLNTGELFF. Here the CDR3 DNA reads TGTGCCAGCAGCTCGCGGACTAGCGGGGGGTTAAACACCGGGGAGCTGTTTTTT.